This paragraph reports one TCR beta chain. The data derive from a study of blood T cell repertoires in COVID-19. In the source study's methods: Nucleated cell number was recorded as an estimate derived from reference gene primer amplification. Some clones are missing from TCRdb's copy, which holds only in-frame ones; the method was immunoSEQ multiplex PCR. That table furnishes V, J and clone size, whereas the DNA furnished D and trimming. The data show 310,000 or so clones, roughly nine tenths seen once. Trimming removed 2 bases from V and 4 bases from J; junction bases left unmatched: 7. Germline V gene sequence: CDR1 MGHDK, CDR2 SYGVNS. CDR3 size: 15 residues.

The sequence came from a woman in her 30s with COVID-19, enrolled during active disease. J is TRBJ1-1 and V is TRBV25-1; 7 nucleotides agree with TRBD1. The source material was peripheral blood. The CDR3 loop reads CASSEGGNRGTEAFF. CDR3 sequence (DNA): TGTGCCAGCAGTGAAGGGGGGAACAGGGGCACTGAAGCTTTCTTT.